This T cell receptor beta chain was captured by sequencing in a study of immune evolution from preneoplasia to lung adenocarcinoma. Study-level findings and limits: Normal lung had highest clonality; later lesions appeared denser, more diverse.

Germline-derived CDR1 and CDR2 are MGHRA and YSYEKL. V was pared by 1 base and J by 6 bases, with 12 bases between. CDR3 size: 15 residues. Concerning this clone: The antigen is not known.

Using immunoSEQ multiplex PCR, the repertoire was profiled, and TCRdb retains in-frame clones only, with some absent. Found here are fewer than 50,000 clones, around 79% of them singletons; the top ten hold approximately 4.8%. The sequencing input was FFPE invasive lung adenocarcinoma tissue. The V call is TRBV4-1, the J call TRBJ1-4, with D unclear. The source is a person aged 55 to 70 with lung adenocarcinoma. The CDR3 protein is CASSQGREPYEKLFF. Here the CDR3 DNA reads TGCGCCAGCAGCCAAGGAAGGGAACCTTATGAAAAACTGTTTTTT.